This TCR beta chain came from a study of early T cells in non-severe SARS-CoV-2 infection. Between the trimmed V and J ends, which lost 2 bases and 6 bases, there was a span of 5 bases. There are 12 residues in the CDR3. In germline, CDR1 is SGHNT, CDR2 YENEEA. TCRdb independently ran MiXCR on the 5' RACE reads; one entry per CDR3 protein. The sample contains over 80,000 distinct CDR3 sequences, around 15% of which appear only once. Input material: whole blood. The V call is TRBV11-3, the J call TRBJ2-1; D remains unclear. The sequence derives from an adult who was a healthcare worker with PCR-confirmed SARS-CoV-2 infection or an uninfected control (not recorded which). CDR3 region: CASSLPSNEQFF. In DNA, the CDR3 is TGTGCCAGCAGCTTACCGTCCAATGAGCAGTTCTTC.